The T cell receptor beta chain under discussion was sequenced for a study of control samples from healthy donors and cancer patients. Libraries were prepared by immunoSEQ multiplex PCR; TCRdb keeps only in-frame clonotypes and omits some of them. Of about 150,000 clones in the sample, over 90% were seen once. What was sequenced was blood. The TCR comes from a man aged 50 or older in good health.

The CDR3 is CASSIGAQLDGYTF. Here the CDR3 DNA reads TGTGCCAGTAGTATTGGGGCACAGTTAGATGGCTACACCTTC. The chain carries TRBV19 and TRBJ1-2, with D perhaps matching TRBD1 (5 bases). The CDR3 has 14 residues. The V gene lost 3 bases and the J gene lost 6 bases, with 14 bases spanning the gap. Germline V CDR1 and CDR2: LNHDA, SQIVND (reference sequence). Using reference TRBV19 and TRBJ1-2 for the parts outside the CDR3, the full variable domain is DGGITQSPKYLFRKEGQNVTLSCEQNLNHDAMYWYRQDPGQGLRLIYYSQIVNDFQKGDIAEGYSVSREKKESFPLTVTSAQKNPTAFYLCASSIGAQLDGYTFGSGTRLTVV.